The 24 T cell receptor beta chains listed next were all sequenced from one sample in a study of CD8+CD57+ T cells in acquired aplastic anemia. In patients chosen for sequencing, flow cytometry had shown CD8+CD57+ cell expansion. Genomic DNA constituted the template upon which TCR beta VDJ and CDR3 profiling was performed. Using its own MiXCR run on the reads, TCRdb lists one record per CDR3 protein. The sample lists some 180,000 distinct CDR3 sequences, 45% to 60% occurring once. Specimen: sorted CD4+, CD8+, or CD8+CD57+ T cells (not recorded which) from PBMCs. Receptor source: a human donor with aplastic anemia.

The chain uses TRBV19 and TRBJ2-7, with D perhaps matching TRBD1 (6 bases). Germline assignment: CDR1 LNHDA and CDR2 SQIVND (reference sequence). This CDR3 comprises 15 residues. Deletions cut 3 bases from V and 0 bases from J, with 12 bases between. The CDR3 is CASSMGMDSSYEQYF. Here the CDR3 DNA reads TGTGCCAGTAGTATGGGAATGGACAGCTCCTACGAGCAGTACTTC. Filled out from reference TRBV19 and TRBJ2-7, the complete variable domain reads DGGITQSPKYLFRKEGQNVTLSCEQNLNHDAMYWYRQDPGQGLRLIYYSQIVNDFQKGDIAEGYSVSREKKESFPLTVTSAQKNPTAFYLCASSMGMDSSYEQYFGPGTRLTVT.

The rearrangement links TRBV5-1 to TRBJ2-3; no definite D call. This CDR3 is 13 amino acids long. V was pared by 3 bases and J by 3 bases, with 8 bases between. Germline CDR1 reads SGHRS; CDR2 reads YFSETQ. The CDR3 is CASSSETTDTQYF. DNA of the CDR3: TGCGCCAGCAGCTCGGAGACGACAGATACGCAGTATTTT.

This clonotype was seen at least ten times. V is TRBV4-1 and J is TRBJ1-5, with D perhaps TRBD1 (6 bases). CDR1 and CDR2 from the germline V gene are MGHRA and YSYEKL. The V end lost 1 base, the J end lost 1 base, and 8 bases lay between the germline ends. This CDR3 comprises 15 residues. CDR3 protein: CASSQAGASNQPQHF. In nucleotides, the CDR3 is TGCGCCAGCAGCCAAGCGGGGGCGAGCAATCAGCCCCAGCATTTT.

This clonotype has a count of ten or more. The chain employs TRBV9 and TRBJ2-7, with TRBD2 matching 9 bases. The germline gives CDR1 SGDLS, CDR2 YYNGEE. The length of the CDR3 is 14 residues. J gave up 6 bases and V 4 bases, and 8 bases lay outside the gene matches. The DNA of the CDR3 is TGTGCCAGCAGCACAAACGCGGGGGGGGCCGAGCAGTACTTC. Its translation is CASSTNAGGAEQYF.

The J gene is TRBJ2-3, the V gene TRBV29-1; 7 bases match TRBD1. The CDR3 has 12 amino acids. The junction had 2 bases not matched to a gene; V was cut back by 3 bases and J by 5 bases. The germline gives CDR1 SQVTM, CDR2 ANQGSEA. The CDR3 sequence is CSVDDREDTQYF. The CDR3 coding sequence is TGCAGCGTTGATGACAGGGAAGATACGCAGTATTTT.

This clonotype was seen a few times. The V and J genes are TRBV7-2 and TRBJ1-1; D is uncertain. CDR3 length: 13 amino acids. Trimming pared 7 bases from V and 6 bases from J, leaving 15 bases between. Germline V lookup: CDR1 SGHTA, CDR2 FQGNSA. Here the CDR3 reads CASTILGRSEAFF. DNA of the CDR3: TGTGCCAGCACCATCTTAGGGCGCTCTGAAGCTTTCTTT.

In its sample, this clonotype was seen many times. The rearrangement uses TRBV29-1 and TRBJ2-7; 9 nucleotides line up with TRBD1. V was pared by 6 bases and J by 3 bases, with 9 bases of the junction left unmatched. CDR1 SQVTM and CDR2 ANQGSEA come from the germline V gene. The CDR3 has 14 amino acids. The CDR3 loop reads CSVDPGQGDYEQYF. DNA of the CDR3: TGCAGCGTCGACCCGGGACAGGGTGACTACGAGCAGTACTTC.

Only one count was recorded for this clonotype. This CDR3 is CATSVRGGEETQYF. DNA for the CDR3: TGTGCCACCAGCGTCAGGGGGGGGGAAGAGACCCAGTACTTC. The V gene is TRBV24-1, the J gene TRBJ2-5, with D tentatively TRBD1 or TRBD2 (7 bases each). Germline lookup yields CDR1 KGHDR and CDR2 SFDVKD. Trimming pared 7 bases from V and 3 bases from J, leaving 14 bases between. The CDR3 is 14 residues long.

This clonotype was recorded at least ten times. The gene calls are TRBV20-1 and TRBJ1-2; D is ambiguous. V was shortened by 3 bases and J by 4 bases, with 18 bases between the two germline ends. This CDR3 has 15 residues. CDR1 is DFQATT and CDR2 is SNEGSKA in the germline V gene (reference sequence). This CDR3 reads CSASSPSGGVYGYTF. DNA for the CDR3: TGCAGTGCTAGCTCTCCGTCGGGAGGTGTCTATGGCTACACCTTC.

Only one count was recorded for this clonotype. The chain has TRBV9 and TRBJ1-1, with 7 bases matching TRBD1. CDR1 and CDR2 from the germline V gene are SGDLS and YYNGEE. This CDR3 spans 11 amino acids. The J segment lost 8 bases and the V segment lost 2 bases, leaving 0 bases of the junction unmatched. The CDR3 spells CASSVTGEAFF. The DNA for the CDR3 is TGTGCCAGCAGCGTGACAGGGGAAGCTTTCTTT.

A note on this clonotype: One end of the junction does not line up with germline, which may come from a read error. The chain is built from TRBV10-3 and TRBJ1-4, with D uncertain. Per germline, CDR1 ENHRY and CDR2 SYGVKD. The CDR3 contains 17 residues. Here the CDR3 reads CANSKSDFGSWNEKLFF. Here the CDR3 DNA reads TGTGCCAACAGTAAGTCGGACTTTGGTAGTTGGAATGAAAAACTGTTTTTT.

Many counts were recorded for this clonotype. V usage is TRBV4-1 and J usage is TRBJ2-3; tentatively, D is TRBD2 (5 bases). This CDR3 region has 17 residues. Germline lookup yields CDR1 MGHRA and CDR2 YSYEKL. V lost 0 bases, J lost 3 bases, and 16 bases lay in between. In nucleotides, the CDR3 is TGCGCCAGCAGCCAAGAGATCCGGACTGAAAGGACAGATACGCAGTATTTT. The encoded protein is CASSQEIRTERTDTQYF.

This clonotype was observed many times. This rearrangement joins TRBV24-1 to TRBJ2-3, with unresolved D. CDR1 is KGHDR and CDR2 is SFDVKD in the germline V gene. V lost 3 bases to trimming and J lost 0 bases, with 9 bases between them. The CDR3 runs to 15 residues. The CDR3 loop is CATSDARLSTDTQYF. The CDR3 DNA follows: TGTGCCACCAGTGATGCCAGGCTTAGCACAGATACGCAGTATTTT.

The chain carries TRBV29-1 and TRBJ1-1, with TRBD1 matching 8 bases. Losses at the gene ends were 6 bases for V and 11 bases for J; bases not matched to a gene: 14. Germline values: CDR1 SQVTM, CDR2 ANQGSEA. This CDR3 spans 13 amino acids. The CDR3 DNA reads TGCAGCGTGCTGCCGGGACAGGTGATTGAGGCTTTCTTT. This sequence encodes CSVLPGQVIEAFF.

In this sample, this clonotype turned up many times. The chain uses TRBV12-3 or TRBV12-4 and TRBJ2-5; D possibly corresponds to TRBD2 (6 bases). V dropped 4 bases and J dropped 3 bases, with 18 bases sitting between them. The CDR3 extends over 16 amino acids. CDR3 DNA: TGTGCCAGCAGTTACCCCAGACTAGGATCTGAAGAGACCCAGTACTTC. Protein product: CASSYPRLGSEETQYF.

The rearrangement uses TRBV4-3 and TRBJ2-1; 7 bases fit TRBD1. Losses at the gene ends were 4 bases for V and 5 bases for J; bases not matched to a gene: 8. Germline V gives CDR1 LGHNA, CDR2 YSLEER. The CDR3 length is 15 residues. This CDR3 is CASSPTGTANNEQFF. CDR3 DNA sequence: TGCGCCAGCAGCCCCACCGGGACAGCAAACAATGAGCAGTTCTTC.

The chain couples TRBV2 to TRBJ2-7, with 10 bases identical to TRBD1. CDR1 is SNHLY and CDR2 is FYNNEI in the germline V gene. The CDR3 has 13 amino acids. V trimming: 7 bases; J trimming: 4 bases; junction bases outside the gene matches: 4. The CDR3 here is CASKRGQGYEQYF. DNA for the CDR3: TGTGCCAGCAAGAGGGGACAGGGGTACGAGCAGTACTTC.

This clonotype was recorded at least ten times. The CDR3 DNA reads TGTGCCAGCAACCCACACCAAGGTCGTAGCAATCAGCCCCAGCATTTT. Translation: CASNPHQGRSNQPQHF. V and J are TRBV2 and TRBJ1-5, with unresolved D. Germline V gives CDR1 SNHLY, CDR2 FYNNEI. Deletions cut 7 bases from V and 0 bases from J, with 16 bases between. The CDR3 spans 16 residues.

The chain uses TRBV29-1 and TRBJ2-7; 7 positions agree with TRBD1. The V segment lost 5 bases and the J segment 2 bases; nucleotides outside the gene matches: 9. Germline V gene data show CDR1 as SQVTM and CDR2 as ANQGSEA. The CDR3 is made up of 14 amino acids. CDR3 sequence reads: CSVYQQGITYEQYF. The CDR3 coding sequence is TGCAGCGTTTATCAACAGGGGATCACCTACGAGCAGTACTTC.

A remark on this clonotype: Relative to the germline gene, one junction end is altered; a read error may explain this. V is TRBV6-2 or TRBV6-3 and J is TRBJ2-7, with TRBD1 matching 8 bases. CDR3 size: 19 residues. Germline lookup yields CDR1 MNHEY and CDR2 SVGEGT. This CDR3 reads CASSYSGLALRGHPYEEYF. In nucleotides, the CDR3 is TGTGCCAGCAGTTACTCGGGGCTGGCCCTCAGGGGGCACCCCTACGAGGAGTACTTC.

This clonotype was seen many times. J is TRBJ1-3 and V is TRBV7-3; the D is unclear. Germline V CDR1 and CDR2: SGHTA, FQGTGA. The CDR3 is 15 amino acids. Trimming cost V 2 bases and J 0 bases, with 8 bases left between them. The CDR3: CASSLAPGSGNTIYF. As DNA, the CDR3 is TGTGCCAGCAGCTTAGCCCCGGGCTCTGGAAACACCATATATTTT.

V and J are TRBV24-1 and TRBJ1-1; the D gene is possibly TRBD1 (5 bases). This CDR3 spans 17 amino acids. Germline CDR1 reads KGHDR; CDR2 reads SFDVKD. Trimming stripped 1 base from V and 1 base from J, with 15 bases between. The CDR3 is CATSDLERAGTNTEAFF. The CDR3, as DNA: TGTGCCACCAGTGATTTAGAACGGGCAGGGACGAACACTGAAGCTTTCTTT.

The sample holds many counts of this clonotype. This chain uses TRBV7-8 with TRBJ2-3, with D possibly TRBD2 on 7 matching bases. V was shortened by 1 base and J by 1 base, with 15 bases between the two germline ends. CDR1 is SGHVS and CDR2 is FQNEAQ in the germline V gene. The CDR3 loop spans 17 amino acids. For the CDR3, the DNA is TGTGCCAGCAGCTTAGGCTGGGGGGGGGCGGGCACAGATACGCAGTATTTT. Protein product: CASSLGWGGAGTDTQYF.

The chain combines TRBV15 with TRBJ2-7; 8 bases align to TRBD1. The germline CDR1 and CDR2 sequences are LNHNV and YYDKDF (reference sequence). Losses at the gene ends were 3 bases for V and 3 bases for J; bases not matched to a gene: 10. This CDR3 has 16 residues. This chain's CDR3 is CATSSSDGTGNYEQYF. The CDR3 nucleotides read TGTGCCACCAGCAGCTCCGATGGGACAGGCAACTACGAGCAGTACTTC.